This T cell receptor beta chain was recorded in a study of T cells in Graves' hyperthyroidism and ophthalmopathy. Whole-study findings and limits: Also found in blood were most expanded thyroid clonotypes above 0.001. The authors' 13 V-J model separated ophthalmopathy from stable hyperthyroidism.

This clonotype was observed at least ten times. Its antigen is not known. V lost 4 bases and J lost 6; bases outside the gene matches: 8. Germline assignment: CDR1 LGHNA and CDR2 YSLEER. This CDR3 region has 14 residues. At least 3 on the Clinical Activity Score was recorded for ophthalmopathy patients, who also had NOSPECS grade at least 4 and duration under 3 months. Diagnostic assessment was based on clinical symptoms, serum thyroxine and TRAb, thyroid ultrasound and orbital computed tomography. TCR beta CDR3 region amplification was performed from RNA transcripts. RT-PCR in the first round (using the HTBI primer set) targeted the TCR CDR3. One entry per CDR3 protein, called by TCRdb with MiXCR from the multiplex PCR reads. Of 500,000 to 650,000 distinct CDR3 sequences detected, 20% appear once; the ten largest clones hold approximately 50%.

This chain uses TRBV4-3 with TRBJ2-7; TRBD1 aligns across 8 bases. The TCR comes from a man aged 40-55 years with Graves' ophthalmopathy. Sequencing used blood. CDR3 residues: CASSLNRGAGEQYF. The CDR3 DNA reads TGCGCCAGCAGCCTCAACAGGGGGGCGGGCGAGCAGTACTTC.